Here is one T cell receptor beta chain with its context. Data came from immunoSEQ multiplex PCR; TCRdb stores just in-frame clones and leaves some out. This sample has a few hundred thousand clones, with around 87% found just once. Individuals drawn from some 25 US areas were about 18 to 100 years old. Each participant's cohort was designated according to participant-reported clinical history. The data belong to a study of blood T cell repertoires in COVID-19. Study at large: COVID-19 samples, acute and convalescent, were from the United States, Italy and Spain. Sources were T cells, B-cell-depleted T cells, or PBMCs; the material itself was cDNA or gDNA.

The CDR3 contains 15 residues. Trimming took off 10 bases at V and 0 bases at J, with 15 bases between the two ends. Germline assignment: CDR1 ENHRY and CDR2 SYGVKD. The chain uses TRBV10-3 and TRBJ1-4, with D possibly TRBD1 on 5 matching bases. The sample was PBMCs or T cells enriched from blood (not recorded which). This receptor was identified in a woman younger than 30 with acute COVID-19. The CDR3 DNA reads TGTGCCACCCTCGGGGGTGCGGCAACTAATGAAAAACTGTTTTTT. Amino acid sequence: CATLGGAATNEKLFF.